This section outlines one T cell receptor beta chain sequence together with its context. No antigen is known for it. This record comes from a study of circulating and synovial CD4+ cells in juvenile arthritis. Whole-study findings and limits: Some such blood samples were as oligoclonal as synovium.

Data came from immunoSEQ multiplex PCR; TCRdb stores just in-frame clones and leaves some out. The sample carries approximately 2,500 clones, about 90% recorded once. The CDR3 runs to 18 residues. Per the germline V gene, CDR1 is SGHKS and CDR2 is YYEKEE (reference sequence). Losses at the gene ends were 3 bases for V and 2 bases for J; bases not matched to a gene: 14. Sequenced input: HLA-DR+ CD4+ T cells from blood. Subset reported: circulating pathogenic-like lymphocytes, sorted as HLA-DR+CD14-CD3+CD4+CD25low/- blood T cells. The J gene is TRBJ1-5, the V gene TRBV5-5, with 7 positions matching TRBD1. The receptor's source is a human donor with juvenile idiopathic arthritis. The CDR3 DNA follows: TGTGCCAGCAGCTGGCGGGTCAGGGATACAGGGGGCAATCAGCCCCAGCATTTT. Translated, it gives CASSWRVRDTGGNQPQHF.